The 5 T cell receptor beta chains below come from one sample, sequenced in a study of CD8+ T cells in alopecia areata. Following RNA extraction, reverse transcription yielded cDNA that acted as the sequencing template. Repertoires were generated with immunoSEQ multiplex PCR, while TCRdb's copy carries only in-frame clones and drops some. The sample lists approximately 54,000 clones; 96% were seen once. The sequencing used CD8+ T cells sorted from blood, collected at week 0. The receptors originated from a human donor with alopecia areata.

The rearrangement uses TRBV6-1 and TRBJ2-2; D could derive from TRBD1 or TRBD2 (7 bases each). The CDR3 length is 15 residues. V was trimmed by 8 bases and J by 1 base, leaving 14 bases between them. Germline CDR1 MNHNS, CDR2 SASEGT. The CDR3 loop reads CASGEGALNTGELFF. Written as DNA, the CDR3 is TGTGCCAGCGGGGAGGGGGCTCTGAACACCGGGGAGCTGTTTTTT.

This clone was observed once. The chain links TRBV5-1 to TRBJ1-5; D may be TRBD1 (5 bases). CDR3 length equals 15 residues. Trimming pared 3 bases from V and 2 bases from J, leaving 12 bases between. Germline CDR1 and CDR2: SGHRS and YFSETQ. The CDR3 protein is CASSSEGQGNQPQHF. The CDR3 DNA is TGCGCCAGCAGCTCGGAGGGGCAGGGCAATCAGCCCCAGCATTTT.

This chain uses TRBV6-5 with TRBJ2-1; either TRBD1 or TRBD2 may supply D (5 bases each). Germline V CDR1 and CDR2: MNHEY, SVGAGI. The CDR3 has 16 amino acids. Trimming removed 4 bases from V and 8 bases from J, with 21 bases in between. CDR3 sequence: CASSFHRRPTYDEQFF. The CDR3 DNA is TGTGCCAGCAGTTTCCACAGGAGGCCGACGTACGATGAGCAGTTCTTC.

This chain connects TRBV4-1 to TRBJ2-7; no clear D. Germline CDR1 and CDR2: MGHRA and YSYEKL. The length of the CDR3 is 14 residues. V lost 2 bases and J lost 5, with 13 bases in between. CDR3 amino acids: CASSQSWGGDEQYF. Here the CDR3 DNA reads TGCGCCAGCAGCCAATCTTGGGGTGGGGACGAGCAGTACTTC.

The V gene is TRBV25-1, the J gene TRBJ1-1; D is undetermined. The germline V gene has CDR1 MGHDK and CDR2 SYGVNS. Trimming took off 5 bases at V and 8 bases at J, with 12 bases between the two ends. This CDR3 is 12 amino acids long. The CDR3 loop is CASSPGPSEAFF. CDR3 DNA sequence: TGTGCCAGCAGTCCTGGGCCTAGCGAAGCTTTCTTT.